This entry lists 18 T cell receptor beta chains sequenced from one sample in a study of shared clonotypes between healthy human individuals (dated by TCRdb to about 2020). The library came from the immunoSEQ multiplex PCR assay. Here the immuneACCESS table is served through TCRdb, limited to in-frame sequences with V and J called. Missing clones are a known gap in these copies; in checked studies unresolved V genes cover under half, and the rest lacks a known reason. The sample table holds over 100,000 clones, of which around 68% were seen once. The ten largest clones capture roughly a quarter of the sample. Input material: memory CD8+ T cells sorted from blood. The sample's cell subset or site, from its label and the paper: CD45RO+ cells pooled with CCR7-negative TemRA cells. Receptors originate from a woman aged 25 to 39 in good health.

The chain uses TRBV4-2 and TRBJ2-7, with a tentative D call TRBD2 (6 bases). Germline-derived CDR1 and CDR2 are LGHNA and YNFKEQ. V dropped 0 bases and J dropped 0 bases, with 12 bases sitting between them. The CDR3 sequence is 16 residues long. This CDR3 is CASSQDGDSSSYEQYF. The CDR3 nucleotides read TGTGCCAGCAGCCAAGACGGGGACTCCAGCTCCTACGAGCAGTACTTC.

The rearrangement links TRBV6-5 to TRBJ2-7, with 7 bases matching TRBD1. V lost 5 bases, J lost 6 bases, and 10 bases stayed unmatched. CDR1 is MNHEY and CDR2 is SVGAGI in the germline V gene. The CDR3 covers 14 residues. CDR3 sequence: CASSRGYRGGEQYF. Written as DNA, the CDR3 is TGTGCCAGCAGTAGGGGGTACAGGGGCGGCGAGCAGTACTTC.

The V call is TRBV10-3, the J call TRBJ1-1; D possibly corresponds to TRBD1 (5 bases). The germline V and J ends were trimmed by 4 bases and 4 bases, with 13 bases remaining between them. The CDR3 runs to 14 residues. CDR1 is ENHRY and CDR2 is SYGVKD in the germline V gene. This CDR3 reads CAISVSGLGTEAFF. DNA of the CDR3: TGTGCCATCAGTGTATCAGGGTTGGGCACTGAAGCTTTCTTT.

This clone has just a few counts. This sequence joins TRBV28 and TRBJ2-2; tentative D call: TRBD1 (6 bases). Germline values: CDR1 MDHEN, CDR2 SYDVKM. V was pared by 6 bases and J by 3 bases, with 14 bases between. This CDR3 has 15 residues. The CDR3, as DNA: TGTGCCAGCAGGACCGAGGGGGTTTACACCGGGGAGCTGTTTTTT. This codes for CASRTEGVYTGELFF.

In its sample, this clone was seen a few times. The chain recombines TRBV6-4 with TRBJ2-6; D ambiguous. The CDR3 sequence is 16 residues long. Germline CDR1 is MRHNA and CDR2 is SNTAGT. V was trimmed by 0 bases and J by 0 bases, leaving 6 bases between them. The CDR3: CASSDSLSSGANVLTF. Written as DNA, the CDR3 is TGTGCCAGCAGTGACTCGTTAAGCTCTGGGGCCAACGTCCTGACTTTC.

The chain carries TRBV4-1 and TRBJ1-3, with no clear D. This CDR3 has 16 residues. V was shortened by 1 base and J by 0 bases, with 10 bases between the two germline ends. The germline V gene encodes CDR1 MGHRA and CDR2 YSYEKL. The CDR3 loop reads CASSQGVLSSGNTIYF. The CDR3 DNA is TGCGCCAGCAGCCAAGGTGTCTTATCCTCTGGAAACACCATATATTTT.

V is TRBV7-9 and J is TRBJ1-2; D is perhaps TRBD1 (5 bases). Germline V gene sequence: CDR1 SEHNR, CDR2 FQNEAQ (reference sequence). The V end lost 6 bases, the J end lost 0 bases, and 20 bases lay between the germline ends. The CDR3 runs 17 residues. In DNA, the CDR3 is TGTGCCAGCAGTCCTCTTGACAGTGAGTCGGCTAACTATGGCTACACCTTC. Translating it yields CASSPLDSESANYGYTF.

The genes are TRBV6-1 and TRBJ2-7; maybe TRBD2 (6 bases). V lost 0 bases, J lost 3 bases, and 21 bases lay in between. Germline lookup yields CDR1 MNHNS and CDR2 SASEGT. The CDR3 consists of 18 residues. The CDR3 region has the DNA TGTGCCAGCAGTGAAGCGCTTCGTACCGGGGGACTCTACTACGAGCAGTACTTC. It codes for CASSEALRTGGLYYEQYF.

In its sample, this clone was seen a few times. The CDR3 protein is CSVEEGRLAGYEQFF. CDR3 nucleotides: TGCAGCGTTGAAGAGGGTCGACTAGCGGGGTACGAGCAGTTCTTC. The V gene is TRBV29-1, the J gene TRBJ2-1; TRBD2 aligns across 11 bases. The ends lost 0 bases at V and 10 bases at J; junction bases unmatched: 8. The CDR3 consists of 15 residues. Germline-derived CDR1 and CDR2 are SQVTM and ANQGSEA.

A note on this clone: The sample contains more than one DNA sequence encoding this CDR3. The V and J genes are TRBV20-1 and TRBJ2-7; no reliable D call. V lost 6 bases to trimming and J lost 3 bases, with 9 bases between them. From germline, CDR1 is DFQATT and CDR2 SNEGSKA (reference sequence). The CDR3 contains 11 residues. As DNA, the CDR3 is TGCAGTGCAAAGGAAGTCTACGAGCAGTACTTC. Amino acid sequence: CSAKEVYEQYF.

As concerns this clone: At one of its ends the junction is not consistent with the germline gene, which may arise from a read error. The chain joins TRBV15 to TRBJ2-1; 7 nucleotides agree with TRBD2. Germline CDR1 LNHNV, CDR2 YYDKDF (reference sequence). The CDR3 runs to 13 residues. CDR3 bases: TGTGCCACCAGCGGAGAGAGCGGGGCAAAACAGTTCTTC. The encoded protein is CATSGESGAKQFF.

This chain uses TRBV5-4 with TRBJ2-7; no reliable D call. This CDR3 region has 13 residues. The germline CDR1 and CDR2 sequences are SGHNT and YYREEE (reference sequence). Trimming pared 2 bases from V and 2 bases from J, leaving 8 bases between. For the CDR3, the DNA is TGTGCCAGCAGCTTCCGCGCGGCCTACGAGCAGTACTTC. This codes for CASSFRAAYEQYF.

With respect to this clone: It may be a read error: a sequence one base away is much more abundant. The chain employs TRBV29-1 and TRBJ2-1; D not certain. There are 15 residues in the CDR3. CDR1 SQVTM and CDR2 ANQGSEA come from the germline V gene. The DNA for the CDR3 is TGCAGCGTTGAAGGACCTTTCGGCTCCTACAATAAGCAGTTCTTC. Translating it yields CSVEGPFGSYNKQFF.

The chain has TRBV18 and TRBJ1-2; TRBD1 agrees at 7 bases. The germline CDR1 and CDR2 sequences are KGHSH and LQKENI. The CDR3 consists of 18 residues. V dropped 5 bases and J dropped 4; count of bases not matched to a gene: 19. CDR3 loop: CASSFLRGQNLPTYGYTF. Written as DNA, the CDR3 is TGTGCCAGCTCATTCCTGAGGGGGCAAAACCTCCCTACCTATGGCTACACCTTC.

This clone was seen a single time. The genes are TRBV4-1 and TRBJ2-7, with 11 bases matching TRBD2. This CDR3 has 17 residues. With V trimmed by 2 bases and J by 6 bases, 12 bases remained unmatched. Germline V gene lookup returns CDR1 MGHRA and CDR2 YSYEKL. The CDR3 region is CASSQPVAGGPRVEQYF. The CDR3 DNA is TGCGCCAGCAGCCAACCTGTAGCGGGAGGGCCAAGGGTCGAGCAGTACTTC.

This chain links TRBV6-1 with TRBJ2-7; 12 nucleotides agree with TRBD1. Trimming cost V 4 bases and J 7 bases; bases outside gene matches: 5. This CDR3 comprises 14 residues. Germline V gene sequence: CDR1 MNHNS, CDR2 SASEGT. For the CDR3, the DNA is TGTGCCAGCAGTGGGGACAGGGGGCCCCTGGAGCAGTACTTC. Translated: CASSGDRGPLEQYF.

CDR3 in amino acids: CAISEPGGPYEQYF. Here the CDR3 DNA reads TGTGCCATCAGTGAGCCCGGGGGACCCTACGAGCAGTACTTC. The chain couples TRBV10-3 to TRBJ2-7, with D possibly matching TRBD2 (6 bases). The V end lost 2 bases, the J end lost 2 bases, and 10 bases lay between the germline ends. CDR1 is ENHRY, CDR2 SYGVKD, per germline. This CDR3 has 14 amino acids.

J is TRBJ2-7 and V is TRBV27; TRBD2 matches 15 bases. This CDR3 has 17 residues. The germline CDR1 and CDR2 sequences are MNHEY and SMNVEV (reference sequence). Trimming at V came to 4 bases and at J to 5 bases, leaving 9 bases not matched to a gene. CDR3 nucleotides: TGTGCCAGCAGTTCCACCGGGACTAGCGGGAGGTACCACGAGCAGTACTTC. Its protein is CASSSTGTSGRYHEQYF.